This entry lists 29 T cell receptor beta chains sequenced from one sample in a study of cytomegalovirus exposure and HLA in healthy donors. Vbeta (60) and Jbeta (13) primers were used in the PCR. Sequencing was performed with immunoSEQ multiplex PCR; in TCRdb, only in-frame clones are kept and a portion is missing. The table has 200,000 or so clones, approximately 80% seen once. The specimen was PBMCs. Receptors originate from a boy aged 2 to 10 in good health and CMV-seronegative.

The V gene is TRBV11-2, the J gene TRBJ1-6; 9 bases match TRBD1. CDR1 SGHAT and CDR2 FQNNGV come from the germline V gene. The CDR3 has 14 amino acids. Losses at the gene ends were 6 bases for V and 8 bases for J; bases not matched to a gene: 5. This chain's CDR3 is CASRTGTGYSPLHF. The CDR3 nucleotides are TGTGCCAGCAGGACCGGGACAGGGTATTCACCCCTCCACTTT.

This clone appeared once. This rearrangement joins TRBV25-1 to TRBJ2-2; a possible D gene is TRBD1 (5 bases). Germline V lookup: CDR1 MGHDK, CDR2 SYGVNS. The CDR3 covers 15 residues. Trimming stripped 3 bases from V and 3 bases from J, with 11 bases between. As DNA, the CDR3 is TGTGCCAGCAGTGAGGCAGGGTTGGACACCGGGGAGCTGTTTTTT. This encodes CASSEAGLDTGELFF.

This clone has a handful of counts. The chain carries TRBV5-6 and TRBJ1-1, with 9 bases identical to TRBD1. Germline V gene lookup returns CDR1 SGHDT and CDR2 YYEEEE. J lost 2 bases, V lost 3 bases, and 5 bases had no gene match. The CDR3 covers 15 residues. CDR3 nucleotide sequence: TGTGCCAGCAGCTCAGGACAGGGGCCTAACACTGAAGCTTTCTTT. Protein product: CASSSGQGPNTEAFF.

The chain employs TRBV15 and TRBJ2-5; 8 bases align to TRBD1. With the DNA end fitting TRBJ2-7 better, the J assignment may be wrong. In germline, CDR1 is LNHNV, CDR2 YYDKDF (reference sequence). The CDR3 contains 14 residues. The CDR3 reads CATSIDRGSYEQYF. For the CDR3, the DNA is TGTGCCACCAGCATAGACAGGGGCTCCTACGAGCAGTACTTC.

This chain joins TRBV2 and TRBJ1-6, with 7 bases that match TRBD1. This CDR3 spans 12 amino acids. Germline values: CDR1 SNHLY, CDR2 FYNNEI. V shed 8 bases and J 12 bases; nucleotides not matched to a gene: 7. CDR3 protein: CASQGERGPLHF. The DNA of the CDR3 is TGTGCCAGCCAGGGGGAAAGAGGACCCCTCCACTTT.

The DNA for the CDR3 is TGTGCCAGCAGGGAGATGCCTCAAGAGACCCAGTACTTC. Translation: CASREMPQETQYF. The chain has TRBV6-1 and TRBJ2-5; no clear D gene. This CDR3 comprises 13 residues. V was pared by 6 bases and J by 2 bases, with 10 bases between. Germline lookup yields CDR1 MNHNS and CDR2 SASEGT.

This CDR3 reads CSGSGNNEQFF. CDR3 coding DNA: TGCAGCGGTTCAGGGAACAATGAGCAGTTCTTC. The J gene is TRBJ2-1, the V gene TRBV29-1; D might be TRBD1 (5 bases). The CDR3 loop spans 11 amino acids. The V gene lost 7 bases and the J gene lost 5 bases, with 9 bases spanning the gap. Germline CDR1 reads SQVTM; CDR2 reads ANQGSEA.

The CDR3 sequence: CAWSSGTNYGYTF. The CDR3 DNA is TGTGCCTGGAGTTCCGGGACAAACTATGGCTACACCTTC. The chain links TRBV30 to TRBJ1-2, with a weak D call TRBD1 (6 bases). The CDR3 is 13 residues long. Germline CDR1 and CDR2: GTSNPN and SVGIG (reference sequence). Trimming pared 2 bases from V and 2 bases from J, leaving 9 bases between.

This chain joins TRBV2 and TRBJ1-5; 9 bases agree with TRBD1. Germline V gives CDR1 SNHLY, CDR2 FYNNEI. The V and J ends lost 3 bases and 5 bases, in that order; junction bases with no gene match: 5. The CDR3 length is 15 residues. The CDR3 DNA follows: TGTGCCAGCAGTGAGGGACAGGGAGGGCATCAGCCCCAGCATTTT. Translated: CASSEGQGGHQPQHF.

The chain is built from TRBV29-1 and TRBJ2-3; maybe TRBD2 (6 bases). Trimming took 1 base from V and 4 from J, leaving 9 bases between them. This CDR3 has 13 amino acids. Germline loops: CDR1 SQVTM, CDR2 ANQGSEA. CDR3 in DNA: TGCAGCGTTGAAGTCGGAGGGTCAGATACGCAGTATTTT. Its translation: CSVEVGGSDTQYF.

This clone was seen just once. The gene calls are TRBV27 and TRBJ2-4, with 12 bases lining up with TRBD1. This CDR3 has 18 amino acids. Germline CDR1 MNHEY, CDR2 SMNVEV (reference sequence). V trimming: 5 bases; J trimming: 9 bases; junction bases outside the gene matches: 17. CDR3 amino acids: CASSPRPGTGGIGRIQYF. CDR3 DNA sequence: TGTGCCAGCAGTCCCCGACCCGGGACAGGGGGCATAGGGCGCATTCAGTACTTC.

The CDR3 DNA reads TGTGCCAGCAGTTTATCGAATGGACAGGTACCCTACGAGCAGTACTTC. Amino acids: CASSLSNGQVPYEQYF. The chain has TRBV27 and TRBJ2-7; TRBD1 aligns across 7 bases. CDR1 and CDR2 (germline): MNHEY, SMNVEV (reference sequence). V was clipped by 0 bases and J by 2 bases; unmatched bases: 7. This CDR3 is 16 amino acids long.

This chain uses TRBV5-6 with TRBJ2-7, with 11 bases fitting TRBD2. Trimming cost V 5 bases and J 2 bases; bases outside gene matches: 3. CDR3 length equals 14 residues. CDR1 and CDR2 from the germline V gene are SGHDT and YYEEEE. The CDR3 coding sequence is TGTGCCAGCAGACTAGCGGGAGTGACCTACGAGCAGTACTTC. It codes for CASRLAGVTYEQYF.

The chain uses TRBV5-1 and TRBJ1-6, with 8 positions matching TRBD1. There are 15 residues in the CDR3. Per the germline V gene, CDR1 is SGHRS and CDR2 is YFSETQ. Losses at the gene ends were 4 bases for V and 7 bases for J; bases not matched to a gene: 7. The CDR3 reads CASSPQDRANSPLHF. The DNA of the CDR3 is TGCGCCAGCAGCCCCCAGGACAGGGCAAATTCACCCCTCCACTTT. Together with reference TRBV5-1 and TRBJ1-6, the CDR3 gives the full variable domain: KAGVTQTPRYLIKTRGQQVTLSCSPISGHRSVSWYQQTPGQGLQFLFEYFSETQRNKGNFPGRFSGRQFSNSRSEMNVSTLELGDSALYLCASSPQDRANSPLHFGNGTRLTVT.

The chain uses TRBV30 and TRBJ1-4; unclear D gene. The V and J ends lost 0 bases and 8 bases respectively, with 7 bases between them. The CDR3 loop spans 12 amino acids. Germline V gene data show CDR1 as GTSNPN and CDR2 as SVGIG (reference sequence). The CDR3 is CAWSVQSEKLFF. In DNA, the CDR3 is TGTGCCTGGAGTGTACAGTCCGAAAAACTGTTTTTT.

The chain uses TRBV27 and TRBJ1-1, with D perhaps matching TRBD1 (6 bases). Germline V CDR1 and CDR2: MNHEY, SMNVEV (reference sequence). The CDR3 runs 14 residues. V was clipped by 3 bases and J by 0 bases, with 8 bases between them. CDR3 coding DNA: TGTGCCAGCAGTTTCGGGACACTGAACACTGAAGCTTTCTTT. Translated, it gives CASSFGTLNTEAFF.

The gene calls are TRBV27 and TRBJ1-5; perhaps TRBD1 as D (6 bases). The length of the CDR3 is 14 residues. Germline V gives CDR1 MNHEY, CDR2 SMNVEV (reference sequence). Trimming removed 8 bases from V and 0 bases from J, with 11 bases in between. The CDR3, as DNA: TGTGCCAGCCGACAGGACATTAGCAATCAGCCCCAGCATTTT. Its translation is CASRQDISNQPQHF.

This chain joins TRBV30 and TRBJ1-1, with a weak D call TRBD1 (5 bases). There are 12 residues in the CDR3. V lost 4 bases to trimming and J lost 0 bases, with 6 bases between them. CDR1 and CDR2 from the germline V gene are GTSNPN and SVGIG (reference sequence). CDR3 bases: TGTGCCTGGACAGGGATGAACACTGAAGCTTTCTTT. Translated, it gives CAWTGMNTEAFF.

The genes are TRBV5-1 and TRBJ2-3; 8 bases are shared with TRBD2. After removal of 0 bases from V and 1 base from J, the junction contained 4 bases not matched to a gene. This CDR3 region has 16 residues. The V gene's germline CDR1 is SGHRS and CDR2 YFSETQ. The CDR3 region is CASSLGGTRGTDTQYF. In nucleotides, the CDR3 is TGCGCCAGCAGCTTGGGGGGGACTAGGGGCACAGATACGCAGTATTTT. The whole variable domain, remainder taken from reference TRBV5-1 and TRBJ2-3, is KAGVTQTPRYLIKTRGQQVTLSCSPISGHRSVSWYQQTPGQGLQFLFEYFSETQRNKGNFPGRFSGRQFSNSRSEMNVSTLELGDSALYLCASSLGGTRGTDTQYFGPGTRLTVL.

This chain joins TRBV4-2 and TRBJ2-1; D is uncertain. CDR3 length: 13 residues. Germline V gene sequence: CDR1 LGHNA, CDR2 YNFKEQ. The ends were cut back, 1 base at V and 5 bases at J, with 6 bases in the middle. In DNA, the CDR3 is TGTGCCAGCAGCCAAGTCCTCGACAATGAGCAGTTCTTC. Translation gives CASSQVLDNEQFF.

This clone has a handful of counts. This CDR3 is CASTTDHGRNSPLHF. DNA of the CDR3: TGTGCCAGCACGACGGATCATGGCAGGAATTCACCCCTCCACTTT. V usage is TRBV6-5 and J usage is TRBJ1-6; D remains unclear. CDR1 and CDR2 from the germline V gene are MNHEY and SVGAGI. The CDR3 covers 15 residues. Trimming removed 7 bases at V and 7 bases at J, with 17 bases between.

The chain has TRBV28 and TRBJ1-1; tentatively, D is TRBD1 (5 bases). CDR3 length equals 14 residues. The germline CDR1 and CDR2 sequences are MDHEN and SYDVKM. The ends were cut back, 1 base at V and 5 bases at J, with 11 bases in the middle. This CDR3 reads CASSLYGGGTEAFF. The CDR3 DNA is TGTGCCAGCAGTTTATATGGGGGAGGGACTGAAGCTTTCTTT.

This clone was picked up many times. V is TRBV27 and J is TRBJ2-5; 11 positions match TRBD2. CDR3 size: 16 residues. The V segment lost 5 bases and the J segment 1 base; nucleotides outside the gene matches: 6. The germline gives CDR1 MNHEY, CDR2 SMNVEV (reference sequence). DNA of the CDR3: TGTGCCAGCAGTGTCCTAGCGGGGGGCTTCCAAGAGACCCAGTACTTC. It translates to CASSVLAGGFQETQYF.

DNA for the CDR3: TGTGCCATTAGGACTAGCGGGACAGCTTACGGGCAGTATTTT. Its translation is CAIRTSGTAYGQYF. The genes are TRBV6-1 and TRBJ2-3, with TRBD2 identical over 12 bases. Per germline, CDR1 MNHNS and CDR2 SASEGT. This CDR3 region has 14 residues. The ends lost 10 bases at V and 11 bases at J; junction bases unmatched: 13.

The chain carries TRBV5-1 and TRBJ1-2; D uncertain. This CDR3 is 18 amino acids long. The V end was cut by 0 bases, the J end by 5 bases, with 23 bases between. Germline V gives CDR1 SGHRS, CDR2 YFSETQ. The DNA for the CDR3 is TGCGCCAGCAGCTTGGTTCCGGGAGAAGCGCTCGGTGTTTATGGCTACACCTTC. Its protein is CASSLVPGEALGVYGYTF.

The rearrangement joins TRBV5-8 to TRBJ2-7; tentative D call: TRBD2 (5 bases). This CDR3 contains 14 residues. Germline assignment: CDR1 SGHTS and CDR2 YDEGEE. V was trimmed by 0 bases and J by 7 bases, leaving 14 bases between them. CDR3 sequence: CASSLGTYLCEQYF. CDR3 DNA: TGTGCCAGCAGCTTGGGGACTTACCTTTGTGAGCAGTACTTC.

The rearrangement joins TRBV19 to TRBJ1-5; no firm D call. Germline CDR1 and CDR2: LNHDA and SQIVND (reference sequence). There are 18 residues in the CDR3. V shed 3 bases and J shed 0 bases, with 18 bases lying between them. In DNA form, the CDR3 reads TGTGCCAGTAGTATTACTTATCCCAGTAGCCCTAGCAATCAGCCCCAGCATTTT. Its protein product is CASSITYPSSPSNQPQHF.

The chain carries TRBV30 and TRBJ1-3, with no clear D. CDR1 is GTSNPN and CDR2 is SVGIG in the germline V gene (reference sequence). V lost 0 bases and J lost 0, with 6 bases in between. This CDR3 comprises 14 residues. CDR3 sequence (DNA): TGTGCCTGGAGTGTACGGGTCTCTGGAAACACCATATATTTT. The encoded protein is CAWSVRVSGNTIYF. The full variable domain, its missing parts supplied by reference TRBV30 and TRBJ1-3, is SQTIHQWPATLVQPVGSPLSLECTVEGTSNPNLYWYRQAAGRGLQLLFYSVGIGQISSEVPQNLSASRPQDRQFILSSKKLLLSDSGFYLCAWSVRVSGNTIYFGEGSWLTVV.

This rearrangement joins TRBV5-4 to TRBJ2-5; 14 nucleotides match TRBD2. The V segment lost 3 bases and the J segment 5 bases; nucleotides outside the gene matches: 18. The CDR3 consists of 20 residues. The V gene's germline CDR1 is SGHNT and CDR2 YYREEE (reference sequence). For the CDR3, the DNA is TGTGCCAGCAGCTCCAAACGAGGGACTAGCGGGAGCGGGGTCGTCGAGACCCAGTACTTC. This gives the protein CASSSKRGTSGSGVVETQYF. The full variable domain, its missing parts supplied by reference TRBV5-4 and TRBJ2-5, is ETGVTQSPTHLIKTRGQQVTLRCSSQSGHNTVSWYQQALGQGPQFIFQYYREEENGRGNFPPRFSGLQFPNYSSELNVNALELDDSALYLCASSSKRGTSGSGVVETQYFGPGTRLLVL.